Listed below are T cell receptor beta chains from one sample, sequenced in a study of response to subunit inactivated influenza vaccine. A single record per CDR3 protein comes from TCRdb applying MiXCR to the RT-PCR reads. The sample carries some 500,000 distinct CDR3 sequences, about 17% recorded once. The specimen was CD4+ T cells sorted from PBMCs, collected approximately 25 months after vaccination. Receptor source: a man between 50 and 75 years old who received an inactivated influenza vaccine. Each CDR3 is given with its conserved first and last residue. Fields, in order: V gene, clone size, CDR3 length, CDR3 protein. Rows give clone size only sometimes, using once, few, many, or a class for an expanded clone.

TRBV2	-	17	CASSEALSGARDYGYTF
TRBV3-1	-	15	CASSQDQPSGSPLHF
TRBV11-2	few	13	CASSKDTNNEQFF
TRBV5-6	few	15	CASSLGPTRKETQYF
TRBV15	many	15	CATSSRGQGWDTQYF
TRBV24-1	-	14	CATRALAGAGELFF
TRBV28	-	12	CASSWTEGKLFF
TRBV19	-	14	CASSTRDVYNEQFF
TRBV6-1	few	15	CASNPSSLGTGELFF
TRBV6-5	-	14	CASSYSIVTGELFF
TRBV24-1	few	12	CATKTTGETQYF
TRBV5-1	-	15	CASSLVGQGRDEQFF
TRBV10-3	once	14	CAIRSQPSTDTQYF
TRBV9	-	16	CASSVRSGGSGNTIYF
TRBV5-1	many	15	CASSSTNRGTYEQYF
TRBV9	few	13	CASTPGEAQGYTF
TRBV5-1	-	15	CASSLAPATAGEQYF
TRBV25-1	few	16	CASSELSGSSYNEQFF
TRBV10-3	many	14	CAISDPLAKNIQYF
TRBV4-3	few	13	CASSQAGSDTQYF
TRBV7-3	-	16	CASSFAGTSGSPKQFF
TRBV20-1	many	12	CSPFSGGTEAFF
TRBV3-1	-	18	CASSQVSAGSNSGNTIYF
TRBV10-2	few	14	CASRETGSRYEQYF
TRBV7-2	few	17	CASSGGTGYTGANVLTF
TRBV20-1	few	12	CSAIDKLDEQYF
TRBV11-2	-	13	CASSLNNRGGYTF
TRBV3-1	few	16	CASSYGQGVITGELFF